What follows is one T cell receptor beta chain and its context. No cognate antigen has been identified for it. No quality values exist for individual bases; no much larger clone is one base distant. This entry belongs to a study of cytomegalovirus exposure and HLA in healthy donors (dated by TCRdb to the late 2010s). Study-level background: In an earlier analysis of under 600 of the donors, 276 Gb of sequence data and some 100 million unique TCR beta sequences from roughly 190 million T cells were reported. About 300 gigabases of sequencing data and around 90 million unique TCR sequences made up an early release that covered fewer than 650 HLA-typed donors. Of the roughly 400 genotyped donors, 75% to 85% were placed in the genetic ancestry cluster associated with self-reported Caucasian donors. The study was designed to test whether signatures of past pathogen exposure could be identified by cataloging public T cell receptors. The study used immunosequencing to profile the T cell repertoires of several hundred subjects and linked those repertoires to cytomegalovirus serostatus. Along with the approximately 700-subject first cohort, a separate validation cohort of over a hundred different subjects was used. To predict cytomegalovirus infection status, the study combined high-throughput TCR immunosequencing, statistical association of individual TCRs with disease status, and machine learning. In a later analysis, previously published TCR beta repertoires from 500 to 750 donors were re-analyzed and high-resolution HLA genotyping was added so that TCR occurrence patterns could be studied. Rather than using new phenotypic data, the later analysis identified candidate immune exposures from TCR beta sequences and from how often those sequences occurred across donors. An earlier analysis of roughly 600 of the donors used high-throughput TCR beta sequencing to judge whether each TCR beta V gene segment behaved as functional or pseudogenic. Donor age, sex, ethnicity and CMV serostatus were compiled alongside the repertoire data. A later genetic analysis used genome-wide SNP genotypes for about 60% of the roughly 700 donors, treating that subset as a discovery cohort. All discovery cohort repertoires had been generated using a single sequencing platform. Class I and class II HLA loci were covered by the typing at four-digit resolution. Typing coverage varied by locus: roughly 629-640 donors for A, B, C, DRB1 and DQB1; more than 500 for DQA1; approximately 570 for DPA1; around 450 for DPB1. Several DR-DQ haplotypes were treated as single units for association and clustering because of strong linkage in the cohort. Across approximately 400 genotyped donors of the cohort, an average of 235,054 unique TCR beta nucleotide sequences per donor were sequenced, and about a sixth of those sequences were non-productive.

The full study reports these points: A group of highly shared sequence variants was considered likely to be a technical artifact of the sequencing pipeline. Compared with the 666-donor mean, donors in an Asian-associated ancestry cluster had fewer N-insertions in productive TCRs, according to a later genetic analysis. Some IMGT-functional V segments, including TRBV6-2 and TRBV6-3, could not be distinguished by the 87-base-pair reads and were therefore excluded. In a later analysis, HLA-associated TCR beta chains showed more clonal expansion and lower generation probabilities than non-associated chains that were equally common. In a later genetic analysis, a missense DCLRE1C variant was associated with V-gene and J-gene trimming of TCR beta chains, and the association was replicated in an independent cohort. The classifier was reported to diagnose cytomegalovirus status with high specificity and sensitivity in both the original cohort and the validation cohort. While some public TCRs were present in many individuals, most TCR sequences turned up only very rarely across donors. When HLA alleles, especially DR and DQ, strongly co-occurred, attributing TCR associations to individual alleles was difficult. HLA typing was unavailable for some donors at each locus, so association tests used only the typed subset. The earlier analysis of 587 of the donors excluded around 17 rarely observed V segments, including chromosome 9 orphons, because counts were too low. The authors suggested that the approach could potentially be extended to other disease states and immunological phenotypes. An earlier analysis of approximately 570 of the donors showed that most TCR beta V segments appeared in productive rearrangements either about 87% or about 30% of the time, which broadly matched IMGT annotations. According to a later analysis, most CMV-associated TCR beta chains appeared to be HLA-restricted, and the HLA associations seemed to be driven largely by CMV exposure. According to a later analysis, parvovirus B19, influenza, CMV and Epstein-Barr virus appeared linked to several top co-occurrence clusters. Presence/absence analyses assumed roughly uniform sequencing depth across donors, an assumption that may not hold. In a later analysis, TCR association rates were found to vary across HLA loci, with the most associated TCRs seen for DRB1 alleles and the fewest for HLA-C alleles. For the cohort, immune exposure information was limited to CMV serostatus. In this cohort, only TCR beta chains were sequenced, and detectable features were limited by the absence of alpha or paired-chain data. In the study, around 150 TCR beta chains were listed as associated with cytomegalovirus. At a false discovery rate of 0.05, a later analysis linked fewer than 20,000 TCR beta sequences to specific HLA alleles. Correlated functional status among segregating V segments might reflect linkage disequilibrium, but an unknown experimental factor could not be ruled out. A further reported finding was that TCR beta sequences accurately predicted the HLA-A and HLA-B alleles for most subjects in the first cohort. A few of the identified cytomegalovirus-associated TCR beta chains were confirmed in vitro to be specific for cytomegalovirus antigens.

CDR1 and CDR2 were assigned from the germline V gene as SNHLY and FYNNEI. The CDR3 goes from the cysteine to the phenylalanine over 14 residues. Only the CDR3 DNA stays, 42 bases, in frame from base 1. The trim is 5 bases for V and 9 bases for J, with a gap of 20 bases between the germline ends. The method behind the library was the immunoSEQ multiplex PCR assay. The multiplex PCR relied on a mix of 60 forward primers for TCR Vbeta segments and 13 reverse primers for TCR Jbeta segments. The CDR3 region of rearranged TCR beta genes was amplified from genomic DNA by a multiplex PCR assay. On the Illumina HiSeq System, the amplified TCR beta libraries were sequenced as 87-base-pair reads. From the authors' description of their analysis: A later analysis tallied approximately 87 million unique TCR beta chains across the 700 or so repertoires, and roughly 11 million of those chains were shared by two or more donors. Raw reads were error-corrected and collapsed into unique sequences by a nearest-neighbor algorithm in which closely related sequences were merged to remove PCR and sequencing errors. To assign V, D and J gene segments, CDR3 sequences were aligned to IMGT reference sequences. For a sequence to be retained, at least a six-nucleotide match to both a V gene segment and a J gene segment was required. Rearrangements were classified as productive when the CDR3 lacked stop codons and remained in frame with V and J, and all other rearrangements were classified as non-productive. CDR3 was defined by IMGT convention, running from the second conserved V-encoded cysteine to the conserved J-encoded phenylalanine. The earlier analysis of approximately 590 of the donors excluded any sequence lacking an unambiguous match to a single V gene segment. An earlier analysis of 550 to 650 of the donors classified V segments as functional when productive rearrangements were above 56.7% and as segregating when the standard deviation between donors was above 5%. A statistical classification framework was developed to diagnose cytomegalovirus status using the catalog of TCR beta chain sequences. In a later analysis, V and J genes were assigned by comparing TCR nucleotide sequences against IMGT/GENE-DB human TR gene sequences. A later analysis assigned CDR3 sequences and most-parsimonious VDJ recombination scenarios with the TCRdist pipeline. In a later analysis, every TCR beta chain was defined by the combination of its CDR3 amino acid sequence and its V-gene family, and reads without a unique V-gene family were dropped. In a later analysis, several hundred highly shared, low-generation-probability nucleotide sequences were removed to address suspected cross-contamination and a sequencing artifact. A later analysis calculated a clonal expansion index for each public chain from normalized within-repertoire ranks of inferred template counts. A later analysis computed generation probabilities with a VDJ recombination model fitted to out-of-frame rearrangements, and checked the results against IGoR. A later analysis scored TCR-TCR, TCR-HLA and TCR-CMV co-occurrence with hypergeometric tests, applying a repertoire-size bias correction to TCR pairs. False discovery rates were estimated in a later analysis by permuting HLA or CMV assignments 20 times. In a later analysis, co-occurring TCRs were grouped using DBSCAN, with TCRdist sequence similarity added in when clustering inside HLA-allele-positive subsets. Co-occurrence clustering excluded repertoires with fewer than 30,000 or more than 120,000 public chains, plus five with anomalous nucleotide sharing. Held by TCRdb, this immuneACCESS table contains in-frame sequences only and omits some clones. Under half of the omission traces to an unresolved V gene where checked; the cause of the rest is unknown. D and trimming come from the DNA, and the V and J calls and clone size come from that table. Across this sample there are 40,000 to 55,000 clones, with about four fifths seen only once. 2% to 2.5% of the sample is in the top ten clones.

The cohort was made up of several hundred healthy bone marrow donors. All cohort members were sampled while nominally healthy, although unrecorded immune exposures were likely present. The donor was CMV seropositive and was included in the group of 290 or so seropositive cohort members. A peripheral blood sample was provided by each donor, and peripheral blood mononuclear cells were used for TCR beta sequencing. The Qiagen DNeasy Blood Extraction Kit was used to extract genomic DNA from the blood cell samples. The rearranged segments are TRBV2 and TRBJ2-7; the best D guess is TRBD2, with 7 bases matching. Material: PBMCs. The TCR comes from a boy aged 5-17 years in good health and CMV-seropositive. The CDR3 protein: CASSLQGTTTTQYF. The base sequence is TGTGCCAGCAGTCTGCAGGGGACTACTACGACGCAGTACTTC.